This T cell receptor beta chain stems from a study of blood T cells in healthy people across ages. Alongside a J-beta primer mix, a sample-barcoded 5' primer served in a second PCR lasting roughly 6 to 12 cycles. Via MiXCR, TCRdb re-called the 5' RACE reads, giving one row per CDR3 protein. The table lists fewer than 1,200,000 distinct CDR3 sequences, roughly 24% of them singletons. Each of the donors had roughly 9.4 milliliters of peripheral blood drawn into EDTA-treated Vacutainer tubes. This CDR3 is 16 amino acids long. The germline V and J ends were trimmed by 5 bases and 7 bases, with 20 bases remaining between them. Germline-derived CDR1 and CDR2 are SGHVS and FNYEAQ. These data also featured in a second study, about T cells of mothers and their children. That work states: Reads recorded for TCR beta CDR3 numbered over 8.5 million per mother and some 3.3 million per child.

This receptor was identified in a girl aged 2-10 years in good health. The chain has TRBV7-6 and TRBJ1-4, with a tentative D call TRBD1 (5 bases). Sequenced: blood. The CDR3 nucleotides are TGTGCCAGCAGCCTATCCCCCGGGGGGGTAGGTGAAAAACTGTTTTTT. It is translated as CASSLSPGGVGEKLFF.